This is a list of T cell receptor beta chains from one sample in a study of shared clonotypes between healthy human individuals. Clones were sequenced by immunoSEQ multiplex PCR, and TCRdb holds only the in-frame ones, with some missing. Of 1.5 million to 2.5 million clones in the sample, about 94% were seen once. Sequencing used naive CD8+ T cells sorted from blood. The source is a man aged 18 to 30 in good health. Each CDR3 is given with its conserved first and last residue. The D gene is left open where the match is weak. The size field is filled for only some rows; it gives once, few, many or a size class.

v_gene	abundance	d_gene	j_gene	CDR3nt	CDR3aa
TRBV11-2	.	TRBD1	TRBJ2-1	TGTGCCAGCAGCTCGGTGGGACAGGGGATATACAATGAGCAGTTCTTC	CASSSVGQGIYNEQFF
TRBV7-2	few	.	TRBJ2-7	TGTGCCAGCAGCTTAGTGGACTACGAGCAGTACTTC	CASSLVDYEQYF
TRBV7-6	.	.	TRBJ1-1	TGTGCCAGCAGCTTATTTGGTGAGGGCACTGAAGCTTTCTTT	CASSLFGEGTEAFF
TRBV9	.	.	TRBJ2-7	TGTGCCAGCAGCGTAGCGGACGGTGCCTCCTACGAGCAGTACTTC	CASSVADGASYEQYF
TRBV4-1	once	TRBD2	TRBJ2-3	TGCGCCAGCAGCCAAGAGGGTAGCGGGGACATCACAGATACGCAGTATTTT	CASSQEGSGDITDTQYF
TRBV27	.	TRBD1	TRBJ2-7	TGTGCCAGCAGTTCCGGGACAGGGGGGGACGAGCAGTACTTC	CASSSGTGGDEQYF
TRBV4-1	.	.	TRBJ2-7	TGCGCCAGCAGCCAAGAACAATTTTTCGGGCACCAAAACTCCTACGAGCAGTACTTC	CASSQEQFFGHQNSYEQYF
TRBV7-9	.	.	TRBJ2-1	TGTGCCAGCAGCCCCCGGGGAAGGGAGAATGAGCAGTTCTTC	CASSPRGRENEQFF
TRBV4-1	.	.	TRBJ2-7	TGCGCCAGCAGCCAAGAATCACCAAGCCCTATCGAGCAGTACTTC	CASSQESPSPIEQYF
TRBV2	.	.	TRBJ1-4	TGTGCCAGCAGAAGTCCAGGGGCGCGTGAAAAACTGTTTTTT	CASRSPGAREKLFF
TRBV11-2	.	TRBD1	TRBJ2-4	TGTGCCAGCAGCGGCGGACAGGGTTTGCTCGAAAACATTCAGTACTTC	CASSGGQGLLENIQYF
TRBV6-1	once	TRBD2	TRBJ2-7	TGTGCCAGCAGCTTACGAGCGGGAAGCTCCTACGAGCAGTACTTC	CASSLRAGSSYEQYF
TRBV4-1	.	TRBD1	TRBJ2-5	TGCGCCAGCAGCGACCGGGACAGGTCACAAGAGACCCAGTACTTC	CASSDRDRSQETQYF
TRBV7-2	few	.	TRBJ1-2	TGTGCCAGCACCCCCAGGGCTCCCTATGGCTACACCTTC	CASTPRAPYGYTF
TRBV6-1	once	.	TRBJ2-7	TGTGCCAGCAGTGAAGATTCTAGGGGCTGGTACGAGCAGTACTTC	CASSEDSRGWYEQYF
TRBV20-1	.	.	TRBJ1-4	TGCAGTGCTAGTCCTTCCGAAAAACTGTTTTTT	CSASPSEKLFF
TRBV19	.	TRBD2	TRBJ2-1	TGTGCCAGTAGTCTAGCGGGAGGGGAATACAATGAGCAGTTCTTC	CASSLAGGEYNEQFF
TRBV28	.	.	TRBJ2-1	TGTGCCAGCAGTTTAGGGGTGCTAGCGAGTAATGAGCAGTTCTTC	CASSLGVLASNEQFF
TRBV6-1	.	TRBD2	TRBJ2-1	TGTGCCAGCAGTGTTGAAGCGGGACCCTACAATGAGCAGTTCTTC	CASSVEAGPYNEQFF
TRBV11-2	.	.	TRBJ1-2	TGTGCCAGCAGCTTAGGTGGAAGGTATGGCTACACCTTC	CASSLGGRYGYTF
TRBV5-6	.	TRBD1	TRBJ1-2	TGTGCCAGCAGCTCGGGGGACGCGACAGGGCCCTATGGCTACACCTTC	CASSSGDATGPYGYTF
TRBV27	.	.	TRBJ2-3	TGTGCCAGCGGAAATATTCTAGATACGCAGTATTTT	CASGNILDTQYF
TRBV4-1	.	.	TRBJ2-1	TGCGCCAGCAGCCCGGGGTTGCAAAATGAGCAGTTCTTC	CASSPGLQNEQFF
TRBV7-2	.	.	TRBJ2-2	TGTGCCAGCAGCTTGCCGGACACCGGGGAGCTGTTTTTT	CASSLPDTGELFF
TRBV30	.	.	TRBJ1-5	TGTGCCTGGAGTGAAAAGAAGGTAACGCCCCAGCATTTT	CAWSEKKVTPQHF
TRBV6-1	.	.	TRBJ2-3	TGTGCCAGCAGTGATGTGGGGAACACAGATACGCAGTATTTT	CASSDVGNTDTQYF
TRBV10-2	.	TRBD2	TRBJ2-7	TGCGCCAGCAGTGAGCCTAGCGGGAACTACGAGCAGTACTTC	CASSEPSGNYEQYF
TRBV7-6	.	TRBD1	TRBJ1-4	TGTGCCAGCAGCGCAAGACAGGGGAGGGATGAAAAACTGTTTTTT	CASSARQGRDEKLFF
TRBV6-6	.	TRBD1	TRBJ2-7	TGTGCCAGCAGTTACTCGGTGGACAGGGTTTACTACGAGCAGTACTTC	CASSYSVDRVYYEQYF
TRBV5-8	.	.	TRBJ1-1	TGTGCCAGCAGCTCTATTACTGAAGCTGAAGCTTTCTTT	CASSSITEAEAFF
TRBV7-9	.	.	TRBJ2-2	TGTGCCAGCAGCCGAGGCCCCCAGTTGAACACCGGGGAGCTGTTTTTT	CASSRGPQLNTGELFF
TRBV9	.	.	TRBJ1-1	TGTGCCAGCAGCGGTGGGGGCAGTGCCACTGAAGCTTTCTTT	CASSGGGSATEAFF
TRBV10-3	.	TRBD1	TRBJ2-3	TGTGCCATCAGGGATCCAAAAATAGAGGACAGGGACACAGATACGCAGTATTTT	CAIRDPKIEDRDTDTQYF
TRBV30	.	TRBD1	TRBJ1-6	TGTGCCTGGGACAGGGATTCACCCCTCCACTTT	CAWDRDSPLHF
TRBV4-1	.	TRBD2	TRBJ2-5	TGCGCCAGCAGCCATCGAGCGGGAGGGCCAATTGAGACCCAGTACTTC	CASSHRAGGPIETQYF
TRBV9	.	.	TRBJ1-5	TGTGCCAGCAGCCCAGGAGCCGGTTCTTATCAGCCCCAGCATTTT	CASSPGAGSYQPQHF
TRBV28	.	.	TRBJ1-1	TGTGCCAGCAGTTTATATGGAGACACTGAAGCTTTCTTT	CASSLYGDTEAFF
TRBV27	.	TRBD2	TRBJ2-7	TGTGCCAGCAGTTTAGGGACTAGCTTATACGAGCAGTACTTC	CASSLGTSLYEQYF
TRBV11-2	once	.	TRBJ2-3	TGTGCCAGCAGCTTATTCTCGTCTAGCGGCACAGATACGCAGTATTTT	CASSLFSSSGTDTQYF
TRBV4-1	.	.	TRBJ2-7	TGCGCCAGCAGCCAAGATTGGAACGAGCAGTACTTC	CASSQDWNEQYF
TRBV28	.	TRBD1	TRBJ1-2	TGTGCCAGCAGTTCTAGTATCGAAACTTTGGACAGGGGGAGGGGCTACACCTTC	CASSSSIETLDRGRGYTF
TRBV7-9	.	.	TRBJ1-3	TGTGCCAGCAGCTCCCCGGGTAACGGAAACACCATATATTTT	CASSSPGNGNTIYF
TRBV2	.	.	TRBJ2-1	TGTGCCAGCAGTGTGGGGGAGAATGAGCAGTTCTTC	CASSVGENEQFF
TRBV4-1	once	.	TRBJ1-5	TGCGCCAGCAGCCCAGAACCAGGGATCAATCAGCCCCAGCATTTT	CASSPEPGINQPQHF
TRBV7-6	.	.	TRBJ2-5	TGTGCCAGCAGCCCCGGTTGGGGGGAAGGGACCCAGTACTTC	CASSPGWGEGTQYF
TRBV13	.	.	TRBJ1-2	TGTGCCAGCAGCTTAGAAGGGCATGGCTACACCTTC	CASSLEGHGYTF
TRBV7-9	.	.	TRBJ1-1	TGTGCCAGCAGCCAGGGGTCCAACACTGAAGCTTTCTTT	CASSQGSNTEAFF
TRBV19	.	.	TRBJ2-1	TGTGCCAGTAGTATAGGAGGAGAGCAGTTCTTC	CASSIGGEQFF